The entry that follows covers one T cell receptor beta chain sequence. The data originate from a study of cytomegalovirus exposure and HLA in healthy donors. PCR used 60 Vbeta primers and 13 Jbeta primers. Libraries were prepared by immunoSEQ multiplex PCR; TCRdb keeps only in-frame clonotypes and omits some of them. The table includes about 130,000 clones, approximately 74% detected once. The V segment lost 6 bases and the J segment 4 bases; nucleotides outside the gene matches: 5. The germline gives CDR1 PRHDT, CDR2 FYEKMQ (reference sequence). The CDR3 runs to 15 residues. The clonotype comes from a man in his forties in good health and CMV-seropositive. Sequencing was performed on PBMCs. V is TRBV13 and J is TRBJ1-4, with 10 bases identical to TRBD1. The CDR3 region has the DNA TGTGCCAGCAGGGCGGACAGGGGGATTAATGAAAAACTGTTTTTT. Translating it yields CASRADRGINEKLFF.